This TCR beta chain was captured by sequencing in a study of early T cells in non-severe SARS-CoV-2 infection. The overall study: Sequencing of bulk RNA from unsorted whole blood was done, without chain pairing.

In the library, individual cDNA molecules carried attached unique molecular identifiers. Each CDR3 protein is one row after TCRdb ran MiXCR on the 5' RACE reads. The data show 90,000 to 120,000 distinct CDR3 sequences, approximately 12% seen once. This clonotype was counted at least ten times. Its cognate antigen is unknown. General study findings and limits: Matches to VDJdb favored anti-spike CD8 responses and missed private and CD4 specificities.

CDR1 is SGHTA and CDR2 is FQGNSA in the germline V gene. Trimming stripped 1 base from V and 5 bases from J, with 5 bases between. The CDR3 is made up of 13 amino acids. Sequencing input: whole blood. The rearrangement joins TRBV7-2 to TRBJ2-2, with D uncertain. The receptor was isolated from an adult who was a healthcare worker with PCR-confirmed SARS-CoV-2 infection or an uninfected control (not recorded which). The chain's CDR3 is CASSLERTGELFF. The CDR3 region has the DNA TGTGCCAGCAGCTTAGAGAGGACCGGGGAGCTGTTTTTT.